This TCR beta chain was sequenced during a study of esophageal squamous cell carcinoma tumors (dated by TCRdb to the early 2020s). Notes on the research overall: Patients were split into immuno relation high and low groups by principal component analysis with K-means clustering of immunohistochemical T-cell and checkpoint marker values. Across the approximately ten cases, some 1,700,000 TCRalpha and around 1.3 million TCRbeta total reads were obtained, of which about 32,000 and 35,000 were unique. The study aimed to assess TCR repertoire diversity and shared TCR repertoires of T cells within the tumor environment of esophageal squamous cell carcinoma. In Japan, roughly 53 patients with esophageal squamous cell carcinoma who were treated surgically made up the wider cohort, which included approximately 21 high and 30 or so low immuno relation cases. TCR sequencing covered around 10 patients: five randomly selected high immuno relation cases and five background-matched low immuno relation cases. Study-level results and caveats: Only a few cases were included in the TCR repertoire analysis, and no investigation at the CDR3 clonotype level was performed. Because TCRalpha and TCRbeta chains were sequenced separately, chain pairing and recognized antigens remained unknown. Roughly 28 TRAV|TRAJ and some 20 TRBV|TRBJ combinations, including TRAV13-1|TRAJ22 and TRBV7-9|TRBJ2-7, appeared to be shared among high immuno relation cases. Given the large variation in the TCRalphabeta repertoire, shared V|J recombination candidates may have been selected by chance. The high and low immuno relation groups did not differ in total TCR repertoire counts, but the high immuno relation group had more significant repertoire counts. Of the approximately 11 cases, a few showed one dominant TCRalpha VJ recombination along with apparently reduced TCRalpha diversity.

Enrollment excluded patients who had received neoadjuvant chemotherapy or who had no clinical information. The TCR-sequenced cases shown were male and underwent subtotal esophagectomy with 2- or 3-field lymphadenectomy. No T-cell sorting was done; instead, RNA was pulled from bulk tumor tissue sections using a Qiagen AllPrep kit. Small sections of surgically resected tumor tissue were stored in RNAlater reagent at -80°C until RNA extraction. The germline V gene (reference sequence) gives CDR1 as SEHNR and CDR2 as FQNEAQ. The cysteine opens and the phenylalanine closes a CDR3 of 20 amino acids. Of all the DNA, just the CDR3 is kept, 60 bases in frame from base 1. V trim: 0 bases; J trim: 6 bases; unmatched bases: 16. A word on this clonotype: Its antigen remains undetermined. The record has no base qualities; no much larger clone is one base away.

Library creation used 5' RACE. PCR was performed with KAPA HiFi using TCRalpha or TCRbeta constant-region primers together with a P20EA primer, and a nested second PCR was then carried out with CA2 or CB2. TCR genes were amplified by unbiased adaptor ligation RT-PCR, with reverse transcription by Superscript III and a polyT18-containing BSL-18E primer. After second-strand synthesis and blunting, the P10EA/P20EA adaptor was ligated to the cDNA 5' end, followed by NotI digestion. The first and second PCRs ran around 20 cycles of 98°C for 20 s, 65°C for 30 s and 72°C for 1 min. The Nextera XT Index kit v2 Set A was used to index the amplicons, which were then pooled in equimolar amounts and quantified with a Qubit 2.0 Fluorometer. For sequencing, the Illumina MiSeq platform generated 2x300 bp paired-end reads. The paper's data handling went like this. Repertoire Genesis software ver.1.0 assigned each read to V and J genes according to the highest identity with IMGT reference sequences. The CDR3 region was defined as running from Cys104 to Phe118 plus Gly119 and was then translated, while a unique sequence read was defined by a distinct combination of V, J and CDR3 amino acids. Shared V|J combinations were selected as significant in both a Fisher's exact test in edgeR and a Mann Whitney U test. After singletons were removed and 500 repertoire combinations were bootstrapped, the repertoire dissimilarity index was calculated with the R rdi package. Using fastp at Q25 and MiXCR, TCRdb reprocessed the public reads and kept productive beta chains. A single entry per CDR3 protein holds the most common genes and DNA from its merged rows. These V and J calls are TCRdb output, not the study's own analysis. The sample includes roughly 5,300 distinct CDR3 sequences, with around a fifth observed a single time. The ten largest clonotypes hold around a third of the sample.

The source material was tumor tissue. The source is a man between 45 and 85 years old with esophageal squamous cell carcinoma. This chain joins TRBV7-9 to TRBJ2-6, with 8 bases matching TRBD1. The CDR3 in this case is CASSLAGGVRGQGAANVLTF. At the DNA level, the sequence is TGTGCCAGCAGCTTAGCGGGTGGTGTACGTGGACAGGGTGCGGCCAACGTCCTGACTTTC.